Detailed here is one TCR beta chain. The germline gives CDR1 SGHTA, CDR2 FQGNSA. J gave up 5 bases and V 5 bases, and 3 bases lay outside the gene matches. The CDR3 contains 13 residues. These data come from a study of cytomegalovirus exposure and HLA in healthy donors. 13 Jbeta primers and 60 Vbeta primers were used for the PCR. The protocol was immunoSEQ multiplex PCR, while the TCRdb copy is restricted to in-frame clones and leaves out a portion. The top ten hold roughly 1.9% of the sample, which has about 190,000 clones, about 88% seen once. This clonotype originated in a young woman in good health and CMV-seronegative. This chain links TRBV7-2 with TRBJ2-7; 10 bases are shared with TRBD1. The sample comprised PBMCs. CDR3 DNA: TGTGCCAGCAGCCGGGACAGGGGCCACGAGCAGTACTTC. Translated: CASSRDRGHEQYF. The full variable domain, rest sourced from reference TRBV7-2 and TRBJ2-7, is GAGVSQSPSNKVTEKGKDVELRCDPISGHTALYWYRQSLGQGLEFLIYFQGNSAPDKSGLPSDRFSAERTGGSVSTLTIQRTQQEDSAVYLCASSRDRGHEQYFGPGTRLTVT.